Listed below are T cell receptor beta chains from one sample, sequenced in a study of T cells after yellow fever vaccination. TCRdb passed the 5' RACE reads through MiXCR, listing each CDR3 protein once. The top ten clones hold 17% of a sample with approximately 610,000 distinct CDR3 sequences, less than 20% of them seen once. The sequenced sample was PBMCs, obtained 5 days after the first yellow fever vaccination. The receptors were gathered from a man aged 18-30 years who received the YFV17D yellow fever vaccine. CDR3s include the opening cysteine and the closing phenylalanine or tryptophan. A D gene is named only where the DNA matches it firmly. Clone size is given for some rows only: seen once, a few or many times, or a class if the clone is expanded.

CDR3 DNA: TGTGCCAGCAGCCCTCCCCTCACAGATACGCAGTATTTT
CDR3 protein: CASSPPLTDTQYF
clone size: NA
J gene: TRBJ2-3
V gene: TRBV9
D gene: NA

CDR3 DNA: TGTGCCAGCAGTTACAGGGGGCAGGGAGGTTCACCCCTCCACTTT
CDR3 protein: CASSYRGQGGSPLHF
clone size: few
J gene: TRBJ1-6
V gene: TRBV6-5
D gene: TRBD1

CDR3 DNA: TGTGCCAGCAGCTTGCTGGCTAGCGGGGGTAGCACAGATACGCAGTATTTT
CDR3 protein: CASSLLASGGSTDTQYF
clone size: few
J gene: TRBJ2-3
V gene: TRBV7-6
D gene: TRBD2

CDR3 DNA: TGCAGCGTTGAAGAGGGACAGCGCAATGAGCAGTTCTTC
CDR3 protein: CSVEEGQRNEQFF
clone size: few
J gene: TRBJ2-1
V gene: TRBV29-1
D gene: TRBD1

CDR3 DNA: TGTGCCACCAGCAGTGGGAGAGCTGAAGCTTTCTTT
CDR3 protein: CATSSGRAEAFF
clone size: NA
J gene: TRBJ1-1
V gene: TRBV15
D gene: NA

CDR3 DNA: TGTGCCAGCAGTCCCGTTCCGAGGACGCAGTATTTT
CDR3 protein: CASSPVPRTQYF
clone size: NA
J gene: TRBJ2-3
V gene: TRBV7-9
D gene: NA

CDR3 DNA: TGCGCCAGCAGCCTCATTGGACTAGCGGGGGTACTAAGCACAGATACGCAGTATTTT
CDR3 protein: CASSLIGLAGVLSTDTQYF
clone size: NA
J gene: TRBJ2-3
V gene: TRBV4-1
D gene: TRBD2

CDR3 DNA: TGTGCCAGCAGCTTGGAGGGACAGGGGCTATACAATGAGCAGTTCTTC
CDR3 protein: CASSLEGQGLYNEQFF
clone size: NA
J gene: TRBJ2-1
V gene: TRBV5-6
D gene: TRBD1

CDR3 DNA: TGTGCCAGCCGTTCCGGGCAGGGGCGGACCGGGGAGCTGTTTTTT
CDR3 protein: CASRSGQGRTGELFF
clone size: many
J gene: TRBJ2-2
V gene: TRBV12-3/TRBV12-4
D gene: NA

CDR3 DNA: TGTGCCAGCAGTGAGGGTTACGTATTAGATACGCAGTATTTT
CDR3 protein: CASSEGYVLDTQYF
clone size: few
J gene: TRBJ2-3
V gene: TRBV25-1
D gene: NA

CDR3 DNA: TGCGCCAGCAGCTTGGGACTAGCCTACAATGAGCAGTTCTTC
CDR3 protein: CASSLGLAYNEQFF
clone size: many
J gene: TRBJ2-1
V gene: TRBV5-1
D gene: NA

CDR3 DNA: TGTGCCAGCAGTGACGGGGGTATCGACGAGCAGTACTTC
CDR3 protein: CASSDGGIDEQYF
clone size: few
J gene: TRBJ2-7
V gene: TRBV6-1
D gene: NA

CDR3 DNA: TGCGCCAGCAGCTTACGGGCAACTAATGAAAAACTGTTTTTT
CDR3 protein: CASSLRATNEKLFF
clone size: few
J gene: TRBJ1-4
V gene: TRBV5-1
D gene: NA

CDR3 DNA: TGTGCCAGCAAAAACTACACTGAAGCTTTCTTT
CDR3 protein: CASKNYTEAFF
clone size: NA
J gene: TRBJ1-1
V gene: TRBV5-4
D gene: NA

CDR3 DNA: TGTGCCAGCAGTGACTGGGGCGGGGAGCAGTTCTTC
CDR3 protein: CASSDWGGEQFF
clone size: many
J gene: TRBJ2-1
V gene: TRBV6-4
D gene: NA

CDR3 DNA: TGCGCCAGCAGCTTCCAGGAGGGGTCAAGCTCCTATAATTCACCCCTCCACTTT
CDR3 protein: CASSFQEGSSSYNSPLHF
clone size: NA
J gene: TRBJ1-6
V gene: TRBV4-3
D gene: NA

CDR3 DNA: TGCAGTGCCCTAAAAGGACCCGGGGAGCTGTTTTTT
CDR3 protein: CSALKGPGELFF
clone size: NA
J gene: TRBJ2-2
V gene: TRBV20-1
D gene: NA

CDR3 DNA: TGTGCCAGCAGCTTCCATTCGGGGTACGGTGAAAAACTGTTTTTT
CDR3 protein: CASSFHSGYGEKLFF
clone size: few
J gene: TRBJ1-4
V gene: TRBV11-1
D gene: NA

CDR3 DNA: TGTGCCAGCAGCTTTCAAGGATCCGGGGGCTACACCTTC
CDR3 protein: CASSFQGSGGYTF
clone size: NA
J gene: TRBJ1-2
V gene: TRBV7-9
D gene: NA

CDR3 DNA: TGTGCCAGCAGCCCAACGGGACAGGGGACAAGCTACGAGCAGTACTTC
CDR3 protein: CASSPTGQGTSYEQYF
clone size: few
J gene: TRBJ2-7
V gene: TRBV5-5
D gene: TRBD1

CDR3 DNA: TGTGCCAATTGGGACTATCAGCCCCAGCATTTT
CDR3 protein: CANWDYQPQHF
clone size: few
J gene: TRBJ1-5
V gene: TRBV24-1
D gene: NA

CDR3 DNA: TGTGCCAGCAGTGAAGAGGGGGGGCCAGATACGCAGTATTTT
CDR3 protein: CASSEEGGPDTQYF
clone size: many
J gene: TRBJ2-3
V gene: TRBV6-4
D gene: NA

CDR3 DNA: TGTGCCAGCAGCCAAGATCTGGGAAGAAATGAAAAACTGTTTTTT
CDR3 protein: CASSQDLGRNEKLFF
clone size: NA
J gene: TRBJ1-4
V gene: TRBV3-1
D gene: NA

CDR3 DNA: TGCGCCAGCAGCCAAGAATGGGACGGGCGGGTCCTGACTTTC
CDR3 protein: CASSQEWDGRVLTF
clone size: NA
J gene: TRBJ2-6
V gene: TRBV4-3
D gene: NA

CDR3 DNA: TGTGCCAGCAGCTCCTGGTCCCCTGAAGTCCAGTTCTTC
CDR3 protein: CASSSWSPEVQFF
clone size: NA
J gene: TRBJ2-1
V gene: TRBV5-6
D gene: NA

CDR3 DNA: TGCAGTGCTAGGTCCGCCAGGGTATCCTACAATGAGCAGTTCTTC
CDR3 protein: CSARSARVSYNEQFF
clone size: NA
J gene: TRBJ2-1
V gene: TRBV20-1
D gene: NA

CDR3 DNA: TGTGCCAGCAGTGAAGAGGCAGGGAGGAATTATCAGCCCCAGCATTTT
CDR3 protein: CASSEEAGRNYQPQHF
clone size: few
J gene: TRBJ1-5
V gene: TRBV2
D gene: NA

CDR3 DNA: TGCGCCAGCAGCTTGGGGGACATCGTGACAGATACGCAGTATTTT
CDR3 protein: CASSLGDIVTDTQYF
clone size: few
J gene: TRBJ2-3
V gene: TRBV5-1
D gene: NA

CDR3 DNA: TGTGCCAGCAGCTTATCAGGGAACGAGCAGTACTTC
CDR3 protein: CASSLSGNEQYF
clone size: few
J gene: TRBJ2-7
V gene: TRBV7-9
D gene: NA